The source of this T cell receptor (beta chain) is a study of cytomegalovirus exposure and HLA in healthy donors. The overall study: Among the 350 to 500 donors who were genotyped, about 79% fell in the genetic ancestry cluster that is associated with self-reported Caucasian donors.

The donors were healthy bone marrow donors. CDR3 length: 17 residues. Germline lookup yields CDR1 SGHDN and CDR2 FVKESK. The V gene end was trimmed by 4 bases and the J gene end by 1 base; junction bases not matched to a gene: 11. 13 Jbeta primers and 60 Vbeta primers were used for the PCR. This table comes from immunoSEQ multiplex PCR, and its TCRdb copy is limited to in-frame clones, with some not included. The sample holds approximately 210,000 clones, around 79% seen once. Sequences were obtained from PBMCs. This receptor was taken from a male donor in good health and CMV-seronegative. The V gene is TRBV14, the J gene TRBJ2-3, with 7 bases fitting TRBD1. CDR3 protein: CASSLTWTGRGTDTQYF. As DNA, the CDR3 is TGTGCCAGCAGCCTAACATGGACAGGCCGGGGCACAGATACGCAGTATTTT.